This TCR beta chain was recorded in a study of radiotherapy plus CTLA-4 blockade in lung cancer. Using immunoSEQ multiplex PCR, the repertoire was profiled, and TCRdb retains in-frame clones only, with some absent. There are more than 90,000 clones in the sample; around 90% occur only once, and approximately 4.9% lies in the top ten. V was clipped by 5 bases and J by 4 bases; unmatched bases: 4. CDR1 and CDR2 (germline): SGHVS, FQNEAQ. This CDR3 spans 14 amino acids. This chain joins TRBV7-8 and TRBJ2-2; 7 nucleotides match TRBD1. The input for sequencing was peripheral blood, taken from a patient treated with radiotherapy plus ipilimumab. This TCR was recovered from a human donor with non-small cell lung cancer that progressed on radiotherapy plus ipilimumab. The CDR3 DNA reads as TGTGCCAGCAGCCAAAGGGACAGCACCGGGGAGCTGTTTTTT. Its protein is CASSQRDSTGELFF.